The rows below give T cell receptor beta chains drawn from one sample of a study of CD8+CD57+ T cells in acquired aplastic anemia. TCRdb re-analysed the reads in MiXCR, keeping a single row per CDR3 protein. The table records under 200,000 distinct CDR3 sequences, about two thirds of them present only once. Sequenced sample: sorted CD4+, CD8+, or CD8+CD57+ T cells (not recorded which) from PBMCs. The receptors shown here come from a human donor with aplastic anemia. CDR3s include the opening cysteine and the closing phenylalanine or tryptophan. A D gene is named only where the DNA matches it firmly. Some rows have no size entry. The others give once, few or many, or a class for an expanded clone.

j_call v_call clone_size d_call cdr3_aa cdr3_nt
TRBJ2-1 TRBV20-1 - - CSASRAGGYNEQFF TGCAGTGCTAGTCGCGCGGGTGGGTACAATGAGCAGTTCTTC
TRBJ1-2 TRBV20-1 - - CSASRTDLDGNTF TGCAGTGCTTCTCGGACAGACTTGGATGGAAACACCTTC
TRBJ2-7 TRBV6-1 - - CASSDNGHHF TGTGCCAGCAGTGATAATGGACACCACTTC
TRBJ1-6 TRBV10-3 - - CASSEAYPNNSPLHF TGTGCCAGCAGTGAAGCGTACCCAAATAATTCACCCCTCCACTTT
TRBJ2-7 TRBV7-9 - - CASSLGVGEQYF TGTGCCAGCAGCTTAGGTGTCGGTGAGCAGTACTTC
TRBJ2-1 TRBV25-1 - - CASSHQYNEQFF TGTGCCAGCAGTCACCAATACAATGAGCAGTTCTTC
TRBJ1-6 TRBV25-1 - - CASSELGRVDSPLHF TGTGCCAGCAGTGAACTCGGCAGGGTTGATTCACCCCTCCACTTT
TRBJ1-4 TRBV7-2 - TRBD1 CASSLGGTGSEKLSF TGTGCCAGCAGCTTGGGTGGGACAGGGAGTGAAAAACTGTCTTTT
TRBJ2-5 TRBV2 - - CASSGAGGHETQYF TGTGCCAGCAGTGGAGCGGGTGGGCACGAGACCCAGTACTTC
TRBJ1-1 TRBV29-1 - - CSVEDGNTEAFF TGCAGCGTTGAGGACGGGAACACTGAAGCTTTCTTT
TRBJ1-6 TRBV6-1 - TRBD1 CASSDGQDNSPLHF TGTGCCAGCAGTGACGGACAGGATAATTCACCCCTCCACTTT
TRBJ2-3 TRBV20-1 - - CSAFGTRTDTQYF TGCAGTGCGTTCGGGACACGCACAGATACGCAGTATTTT
TRBJ1-6 TRBV25-1 - TRBD1 CASSENTGTGFGDSPLHF TGTGCCAGCAGTGAAAACACCGGGACAGGTTTCGGAGACTCACCCCTCCACTTT
TRBJ2-7 TRBV25-1 - - CASSESGGGPSYEQYF TGTGCCAGCAGTGAATCTGGGGGGGGGCCTTCCTACGAGCAGTACTTC
TRBJ2-7 TRBV7-3 few - CASSGPGTPSYEQYF TGTGCCAGCAGTGGTCCCGGGACACCTTCCTACGAGCAGTACTTC
TRBJ1-5 TRBV29-1 - - CSVGTGGGNQPQHF TGCAGCGTCGGGACTGGGGGTGGCAATCAGCCCCAGCATTTT
TRBJ2-1 TRBV4-2 - - CASSPELYEQFF TGTGCCAGCAGCCCCGAGCTTTATGAGCAGTTCTTC
TRBJ2-2 TRBV9 - - CASSVVEGRDTGELFF TGTGCCAGCAGCGTAGTGGAGGGGCGAGACACCGGGGAGCTGTTTTTT
TRBJ1-1 TRBV2 once TRBD1 CAIGQARGTEAFF TGTGCCATTGGACAGGCGAGGGGCACTGAAGCTTTCTTT
TRBJ2-3 TRBV7-9 - - CASSLQGRDTQYF TGTGCCAGCAGCTTACAGGGCCGAGATACGCAGTATTTT
TRBJ1-1 TRBV19 - TRBD1 CASSRQGGSFTEAFF TGTGCCAGTAGTAGACAGGGGGGGTCTTTCACTGAAGCTTTCTTT
TRBJ2-7 TRBV19 - - CASTPAVPSYEQYF TGTGCCAGTACTCCGGCCGTGCCCAGCTACGAGCAGTACTTC
TRBJ1-3 TRBV2 - - CASVYAGNTIYF TGTGCCAGTGTTTATGCAGGAAACACCATATATTTT
TRBJ2-5 TRBV14 - - CASSQGRVGTSQETQYF TGTGCCAGCAGCCAAGGCCGGGTGGGGACTTCACAAGAGACCCAGTACTTC
TRBJ2-3 TRBV20-1 - TRBD2 CSAREIAGGRSLLTDTQYF TGCAGTGCTAGAGAAATAGCGGGGGGGAGGTCCCTACTCACAGATACGCAGTATTTT
TRBJ2-1 TRBV15 medium-sized - CATSRDGDLGYNEQFF TGTGCCACCAGCAGAGATGGGGACTTGGGTTACAATGAGCAGTTCTTC
TRBJ2-1 TRBV20-1 - TRBD2 CSARVAGDYNEQFF TGCAGTGCGAGGGTGGCGGGGGACTACAATGAGCAGTTCTTC
TRBJ1-2 TRBV19 - - CASSSRQSPFNGYTF TGTGCCAGTAGTTCTAGACAGTCCCCGTTCAATGGCTACACCTTC
TRBJ2-2 TRBV5-6 few - CASLAPGLGELFF TGTGCCAGCCTGGCCCCGGGGCTCGGGGAGCTGTTTTTT
TRBJ2-3 TRBV2 - - CASSEMGQTTDTQYF TGTGCCAGCAGTGAAATGGGGCAAACCACAGATACGCAGTACTTT
TRBJ2-3 TRBV7-6 once - CASSLVDTDTQYF TGTGCCAGCAGCTTAGTTGACACAGATACGCAGTATTTT
TRBJ1-4 TRBV24-1 - - CATSDPRKGNEKLFF TGTGCCACCAGTGATCCGCGAAAGGGGAATGAAAAACTGTTTTTT
TRBJ2-5 TRBV7-9 few TRBD2 CASSGTSGLRTQYF TGTGCCAGCAGCGGAACTAGCGGTCTAAGGACCCAGTACTTC
TRBJ2-3 TRBV7-6 few - CASSEHGQRTDTQYF TGTGCCAGCAGCGAACACGGACAAAGAACAGATACGCAGTATTTT
TRBJ2-7 TRBV19 - - CASSIEQQANYEQYF TGTGCCAGTAGTATAGAGCAGCAAGCAAACTATGAGCAGTACTTC
TRBJ1-5 TRBV12-3/TRBV12-4 - TRBD1 CASSLTGSWQPQHF TGTGCCAGCAGTTTGACAGGGTCTTGGCAGCCCCAGCATTTT
TRBJ2-7 TRBV20-1 - - CSADSPDETYEQYF TGCAGTGCTGATAGCCCAGACGAGACCTACGAGCAGTACTTC
TRBJ1-6 TRBV10-3 few - CAISTYGAGSPLHF TGTGCCATCAGTACTTACGGGGCGGGTTCACCCCTCCACTTT
TRBJ1-1 TRBV19 - - CASSTRRGTSTEAFF TGTGCCAGTAGTACCCGGCGGGGGACTTCGACTGAAGCTTTCTTT
TRBJ2-7 TRBV24-1 - - CATSDSSPRFIREITYEQYF TGTGCCACCAGTGATTCCTCCCCGCGTTTCATTCGAGAAATCACCTACGAGCAGTACTTC
TRBJ1-3 TRBV5-1 - - CASSWGDDGNTIYF TGCGCCAGCAGCTGGGGTGACGACGGAAACACCATATATTTT
TRBJ2-1 TRBV20-1 once - CSARAASTPRRGLSEQFF TGCAGTGCTAGAGCCGCTAGTACTCCGCGGCGAGGGCTTAGTGAGCAGTTCTTC
TRBJ1-6 TRBV2 - - CASSSGRESPLHF TGTGCCAGCAGTTCAGGCAGAGAGTCACCCCTCCACTTT
TRBJ2-7 TRBV20-1 few - CSASHSPAYEQYF TGCAGTGCTAGTCATTCCCCAGCCTACGAGCAGTACTTC
TRBJ2-7 TRBV29-1 - TRBD2 CSVASYLRGEEQYF TGCAGCGTCGCTAGTTACCTCCGGGGGGAAGAGCAGTACTTC
TRBJ2-7 TRBV20-1 - TRBD2 CSAGLAGSLGYEQYF TGCAGTGCTGGACTAGCGGGGAGCCTAGGGTACGAGCAGTACTTC